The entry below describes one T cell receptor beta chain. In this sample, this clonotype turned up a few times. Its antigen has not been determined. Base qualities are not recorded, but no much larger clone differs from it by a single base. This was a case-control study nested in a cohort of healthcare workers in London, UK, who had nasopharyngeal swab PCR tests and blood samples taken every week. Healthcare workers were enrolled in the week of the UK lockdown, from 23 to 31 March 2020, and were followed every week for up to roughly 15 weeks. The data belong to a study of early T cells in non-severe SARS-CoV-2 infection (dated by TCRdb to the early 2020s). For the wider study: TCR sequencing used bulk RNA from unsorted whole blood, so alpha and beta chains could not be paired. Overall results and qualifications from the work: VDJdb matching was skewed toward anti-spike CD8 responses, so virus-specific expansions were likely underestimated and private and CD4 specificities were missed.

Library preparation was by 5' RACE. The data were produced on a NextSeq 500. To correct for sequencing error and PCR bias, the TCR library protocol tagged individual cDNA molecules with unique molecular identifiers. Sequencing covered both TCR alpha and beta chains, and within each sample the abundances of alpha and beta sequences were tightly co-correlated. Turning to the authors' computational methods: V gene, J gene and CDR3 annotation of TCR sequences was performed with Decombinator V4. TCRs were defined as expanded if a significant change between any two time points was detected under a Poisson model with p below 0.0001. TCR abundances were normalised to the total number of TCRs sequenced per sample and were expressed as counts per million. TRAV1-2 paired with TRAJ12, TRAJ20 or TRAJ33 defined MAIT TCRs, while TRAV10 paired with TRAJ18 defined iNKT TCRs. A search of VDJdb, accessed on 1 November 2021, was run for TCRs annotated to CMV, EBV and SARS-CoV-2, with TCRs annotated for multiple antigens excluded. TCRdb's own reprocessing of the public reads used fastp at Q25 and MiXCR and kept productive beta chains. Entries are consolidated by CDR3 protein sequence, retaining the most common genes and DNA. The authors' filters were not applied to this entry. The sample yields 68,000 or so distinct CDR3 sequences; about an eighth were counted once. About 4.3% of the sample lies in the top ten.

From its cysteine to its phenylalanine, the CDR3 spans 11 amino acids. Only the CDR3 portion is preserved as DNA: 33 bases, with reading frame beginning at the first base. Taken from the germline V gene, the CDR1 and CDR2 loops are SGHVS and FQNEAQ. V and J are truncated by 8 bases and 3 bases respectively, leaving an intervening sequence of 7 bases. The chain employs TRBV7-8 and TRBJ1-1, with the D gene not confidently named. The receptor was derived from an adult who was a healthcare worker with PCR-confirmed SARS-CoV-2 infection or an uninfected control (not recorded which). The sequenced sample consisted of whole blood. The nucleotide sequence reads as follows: TGTGCCAGCGGTCAGGACACTGAAGCTTTCTTT. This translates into CASGQDTEAFF.